These T cell receptor beta chains were read from a single sample in a study of blood T cells in healthy people across ages. TCRdb reprocessed the 5' RACE reads with MiXCR, giving one entry per CDR3 protein. The data show roughly 1.4 million distinct CDR3 sequences, with roughly 64% seen just once and approximately 7% held by the top ten. The source material was blood. Receptors originate from a man aged 18 to 35 in good health. Both conserved end residues are part of each CDR3. D genes are given only for firm matches. Not all rows give a size; the values are once, few, many and, for expanded clones, a class.

V,size,J,D,CDR3,DNA
TRBV4-1,.,TRBJ2-5,.,CASSLRLGETQYF,TGCGCCAGCAGCCTTAGACTGGGAGAGACCCAGTACTTC
TRBV20-1,.,TRBJ2-7,.,CSASRDNSYEQYF,TGCAGTGCTAGCCGAGACAACTCCTACGAGCAGTACTTC
TRBV3-1,.,TRBJ2-3,TRBD1,CATMGTVRDTQYF,TGTGCCACGATGGGGACAGTAAGAGATACGCAGTATTTT
TRBV20-1,.,TRBJ2-4,.,CSATGSSAKNIQYF,TGCAGTGCCACAGGGAGTTCGGCCAAAAACATTCAGTACTTC
TRBV29-1,.,TRBJ2-3,.,CSVEDFYAGDTQYF,TGCAGCGTTGAAGATTTCTACGCGGGAGATACGCAGTATTTT
TRBV14,.,TRBJ2-1,TRBD1,CASSELSDRDLQHSRDNEQFF,TGTGCCAGCAGCGAACTGTCCGACAGGGATCTTCAACACAGTCGGGACAATGAGCAGTTCTTC
TRBV6-1,.,TRBJ2-1,TRBD2,CASIPSPGLAGVHYYNEQFF,TGTGCCAGCATCCCAAGTCCTGGACTAGCGGGCGTACACTACTACAATGAGCAGTTCTTC
TRBV4-1,.,TRBJ2-4,TRBD1,CASSQVGQGEGQYF,TGCGCCAGCAGCCAGGTCGGACAGGGCGAGGGGCAGTACTTC
TRBV7-9,.,TRBJ1-2,.,CASGRLPYGYTF,TGTGCCAGCGGGAGGTTACCCTATGGCTACACCTTC
TRBV3-1,.,TRBJ2-5,TRBD1,CASSQDARTGQETQYF,TGTGCCAGCAGCCAGGACGCAAGGACAGGGCAAGAGACCCAGTACTTC
TRBV20-1,once,TRBJ2-5,.,CSAREPDWKTGTQYF,TGCAGTGCTAGAGAGCCCGATTGGAAAACGGGGACCCAGTACTTC
TRBV12-3/TRBV12-4,.,TRBJ1-4,.,CASCTYATNEKLFF,TGTGCCAGCTGTACATATGCAACTAATGAAAAACTGTTTTTT
TRBV15,.,TRBJ2-3,.,CATSRGLQVFRDTQYF,TGTGCCACCAGCAGAGGATTACAGGTTTTTCGAGATACGCAGTATTTT
TRBV20-1,few,TRBJ1-1,TRBD1,CSADVRTGGSTEAFF,TGCAGTGCGGACGTGAGGACAGGGGGTTCCACTGAAGCTTTCTTT
TRBV9,few,TRBJ2-2,TRBD1,CASSATGANTGELFF,TGTGCCAGCAGCGCGACAGGGGCGAACACCGGGGAGCTGTTTTTT
TRBV2,.,TRBJ1-1,TRBD1,CASSYRGTAFF,TGTGCCAGCAGCTACAGGGGTACGGCTTTCTTT
TRBV6-1,.,TRBJ1-4,.,CASSEGPWGKLFF,TGTGCCAGCAGTGAAGGGCCGTGGGGAAAACTGTTTTTT
TRBV28,.,TRBJ1-1,TRBD1,CASSVSGTGGTNTEAFF,TGTGCCAGCAGCGTTTCCGGGACAGGGGGAACGAACACTGAAGCTTTCTTT
TRBV2,.,TRBJ2-7,.,CASSGLWLSYEQYF,TGTGCCAGCAGTGGTCTCTGGTTGTCCTACGAGCAGTACTTC
TRBV3-1,.,TRBJ2-7,.,CASAGDNYEQYF,TGTGCCAGCGCCGGGGATAACTACGAGCAGTACTTC
TRBV10-3,.,TRBJ2-7,TRBD2,CAISGGIAGRYEQYF,TGTGCCATCAGTGGAGGGATAGCGGGGAGGTACGAGCAGTACTTC
TRBV7-6,.,TRBJ2-2,.,CASIPDQNTGELFF,TGTGCCAGCATCCCCGACCAGAACACCGGGGAGCTGTTTTTT
TRBV20-1,once,TRBJ1-2,TRBD1,CSASGTGVYYGYTF,TGCAGTGCTAGTGGGACAGGGGTGTACTATGGCTACACCTTC
TRBV27,.,TRBJ1-2,TRBD1,CASSLRDRVNVGGYGYTF,TGTGCCAGCAGTTTACGGGACAGGGTAAATGTTGGGGGCTATGGCTACACCTTC
TRBV15,few,TRBJ2-3,.,CATSRDKGTDTQYF,TGTGCCACCAGCAGAGATAAGGGCACAGATACGCAGTATTTT
TRBV27,.,TRBJ1-5,.,CASNMGPWGNQPQHF,TGTGCCAGCAATATGGGCCCGTGGGGCAATCAGCCCCAGCATTTT
TRBV27,.,TRBJ2-3,TRBD2,CASSLNPWEREIDTQYF,TGTGCCAGCAGTTTAAACCCCTGGGAGCGGGAGATAGATACGCAGTATTTT
TRBV14,.,TRBJ2-7,TRBD2,CASRQSGGRYEQYF,TGTGCCAGCAGACAAAGCGGGGGGCGGTACGAGCAGTACTTC
TRBV20-1,.,TRBJ2-1,TRBD1,CSASPGDRARWNEQFF,TGCAGTGCTTCCCCAGGGGACAGGGCGCGTTGGAATGAGCAGTTCTTC
TRBV29-1,few,TRBJ1-2,TRBD1,CSVEGTGAPANYGYTF,TGCAGCGTTGAGGGGACAGGGGCCCCAGCTAACTATGGCTACACCTTC
TRBV6-1,few,TRBJ2-7,TRBD1,CASSDAGQGFSYEQYF,TGTGCCAGCAGTGATGCGGGACAGGGCTTCTCCTACGAGCAGTACTTC
TRBV7-2,.,TRBJ2-3,.,CASCGSGGRGTDTQYF,TGTGCCAGCTGCGGCTCTGGAGGGAGAGGCACAGATACGCAGTATTTT
TRBV7-7,.,TRBJ2-5,.,CASSPHRGGETQYF,TGTGCCAGCAGCCCTCACAGGGGGGGAGAGACCCAGTACTTC
TRBV7-2,.,TRBJ2-5,.,CASSYDWQETQYF,TGTGCCAGCAGCTATGACTGGCAAGAGACCCAGTACTTC
TRBV5-1,.,TRBJ1-1,.,CASSLAGSEAFF,TGCGCCAGCAGCTTGGCAGGATCTGAAGCTTTCTTT
TRBV6-1,.,TRBJ1-6,TRBD1,CANGQGNSPLHF,TGTGCCAACGGACAGGGGAATTCACCCCTCCACTTT
TRBV10-2,.,TRBJ2-1,.,CASSGDFYYNEQFF,TGCGCCAGCAGTGGGGACTTCTATTACAATGAGCAGTTCTTC
TRBV10-2,few,TRBJ2-7,TRBD1,CASSPGTGSEQYF,TGCGCCAGTAGCCCGGGGACAGGGTCCGAGCAGTACTTC
TRBV7-9,.,TRBJ2-2,.,CASSPRTQGYNTGELFF,TGTGCCAGCAGCCCGAGAACCCAGGGTTACAACACCGGGGAGCTGTTTTTT
TRBV27,few,TRBJ2-1,TRBD1,CASGGQGYNEQFF,TGTGCCAGCGGGGGACAGGGCTACAATGAGCAGTTCTTC
TRBV6-5,few,TRBJ2-1,.,CASSYSQGHRHNEQFF,TGTGCCAGCAGTTACTCCCAAGGCCACCGGCACAATGAGCAGTTCTTC
TRBV4-1,.,TRBJ2-5,TRBD2,CASSQLSLAGGGEQYF,TGCGCCAGCAGCCAGCTCTCACTAGCGGGAGGCGGTGAGCAGTACTTC
TRBV6-2/TRBV6-3,.,TRBJ1-2,.,CASKAQGGGYTF,TGTGCCAGCAAGGCACAGGGAGGTGGCTACACCTTC
TRBV2,.,TRBJ2-2,.,CASSALGTFYTGELFF,TGTGCCAGCAGTGCCTTAGGGACATTTTACACCGGGGAGCTGTTTTTT
TRBV7-9,once,TRBJ2-7,.,CASSPTAECEQYF,TGTGCCAGCAGCCCCACCGCAGAGTGCGAGCAGTACTTC
TRBV29-1,few,TRBJ1-1,.,CSVGPYTEAFF,TGCAGCGTTGGCCCATACACTGAAGCTTTCTTT
TRBV10-3,few,TRBJ2-1,.,CAISGSRVNEQFF,TGTGCCATCAGCGGGAGTAGGGTCAATGAGCAGTTCTTC
TRBV3-1,.,TRBJ2-3,.,CASSQFGRGQGGDTQYF,TGTGCCAGCAGCCAATTCGGACGGGGGCAAGGAGGAGATACGCAGTATTTT
TRBV29-1,.,TRBJ1-2,.,CSARIGSNYGYTF,TGCAGTGCTAGAATTGGTTCTAACTATGGCTACACCTTC
TRBV21-1,.,TRBJ1-2,.,CASSASLRDSHLQDQRHGYTF,TGTGCCAGCAGCGCCTCCCTGAGGGACAGCCACCTTCAGGACCAGCGACATGGCTACACCTTC
TRBV7-2,.,TRBJ2-1,TRBD2,CASSWLAGHNEQFF,TGTGCCAGCAGCTGGCTAGCGGGGCACAATGAGCAGTTCTTC
TRBV4-2,.,TRBJ1-2,.,CASSQDPAGFSDGYTF,TGTGCCAGCAGCCAAGACCCCGCAGGTTTTTCCGATGGCTACACCTTC
TRBV2,once,TRBJ2-7,.,CASSERYSSYNEQYF,TGTGCCAGCAGTGAGCGCTACTCCTCCTACAATGAGCAGTACTTC
TRBV2,.,TRBJ2-3,TRBD2,CASSPLSQAVAGETDTQYF,TGTGCCAGCAGTCCCCTTTCCCAGGCTGTAGCGGGAGAGACAGATACGCAGTATTTT
TRBV12-3/TRBV12-4,few,TRBJ1-5,TRBD1,CASSAARGGTGNQPQHF,TGTGCCAGCAGTGCCGCTCGTGGCGGGACAGGGAATCAGCCCCAGCATTTT
TRBV5-1,once,TRBJ2-7,.,CASSSNYHSCEQYF,TGCGCCAGCAGCTCGAACTACCACTCCTGCGAGCAGTACTTC
TRBV5-1,.,TRBJ1-1,TRBD1,CASSQGQGVNTEAFF,TGCGCCAGCAGCCAGGGACAGGGAGTCAACACTGAAGCTTTCTTT
TRBV4-3,.,TRBJ2-7,.,CASSQDKNRYNEQYF,TGCGCCAGCAGCCAAGATAAAAACAGATACAATGAGCAGTACTTC
TRBV9,.,TRBJ1-1,.,CASSVGVSEAFF,TGTGCCAGCAGCGTAGGAGTCTCGGAAGCTTTCTTT